Listed below are T cell receptor beta chains from one sample, sequenced in a study of cytomegalovirus exposure and HLA in healthy donors. Measured with immunoSEQ multiplex PCR; TCRdb has only the in-frame clones, and not every one. Of under 250,000 clones listed, 80% to 90% are singletons. Sequenced input: PBMCs. These receptors originate from a girl aged 2-9 years in good health and CMV-seronegative. The CDR3 runs from the conserved cysteine through the conserved F or W. Fields, in order: D gene, V gene, clone size, J gene, CDR3 DNA, CDR3 protein. D genes are given only for firm matches. Rows may omit the clone size; those that give it use once, few, many or a size class.

d_call: NA; v_call: TRBV7-9; clone_size: NA; j_call: TRBJ2-4; cdr3_nt: TGTGCCAGCAGCTTGGCTAGGGGCCACATTCAGTACTTC; cdr3_aa: CASSLARGHIQYF
d_call: TRBD1; v_call: TRBV19; clone_size: NA; j_call: TRBJ1-1; cdr3_nt: TGTGCCAGTATCGACGGGTCGACAGGGGAAACTGAAGCTTTCTTT; cdr3_aa: CASIDGSTGETEAFF
d_call: TRBD1; v_call: TRBV5-4; clone_size: NA; j_call: TRBJ1-2; cdr3_nt: TGTGCCAGCAGCTCCTGGACAGGTTTGGGCTATGGCTACACCTTC; cdr3_aa: CASSSWTGLGYGYTF
d_call: TRBD2; v_call: TRBV4-1; clone_size: NA; j_call: TRBJ2-1; cdr3_nt: TGCGCCAGCAGCCAAGCAGGACTAGCGGCCAATGAGCAGTTCTTC; cdr3_aa: CASSQAGLAANEQFF
d_call: TRBD1; v_call: TRBV27; clone_size: NA; j_call: TRBJ2-5; cdr3_nt: TGTGCCAGCAGGGCGACAGGGGAGCAGTACTTC; cdr3_aa: CASRATGEQYF
d_call: NA; v_call: TRBV11-2; clone_size: NA; j_call: TRBJ2-5; cdr3_nt: TGTGCCAGCAGCTTAGTAAGGGGGTCACAAGAGGCCCAGTACTTC; cdr3_aa: CASSLVRGSQEAQYF
d_call: TRBD1; v_call: TRBV30; clone_size: NA; j_call: TRBJ1-2; cdr3_nt: TGTGCCTGGAGTGTATTCGGACAGGGGAGGGGGAGTGGCTACACCTTC; cdr3_aa: CAWSVFGQGRGSGYTF
d_call: TRBD1; v_call: TRBV4-1; clone_size: NA; j_call: TRBJ2-3; cdr3_nt: TGCGCCAGCAGCCCTCACCCGACAGGGGGCACAGATACGCAGTATTTT; cdr3_aa: CASSPHPTGGTDTQYF
d_call: NA; v_call: TRBV5-4; clone_size: few; j_call: TRBJ2-7; cdr3_nt: TGTGCCAGCAGCTTGGCCGTCTCGACACCCGAGCAGTACTTC; cdr3_aa: CASSLAVSTPEQYF
d_call: TRBD2; v_call: TRBV28; clone_size: NA; j_call: TRBJ2-7; cdr3_nt: TGTGCCAGCAGTTTATCGTCCGGGGGAGGGCCCTACGAGCAGTACTTC; cdr3_aa: CASSLSSGGGPYEQYF
d_call: TRBD1; v_call: TRBV27; clone_size: NA; j_call: TRBJ2-7; cdr3_nt: TGTGCCAGCAGCTCCCCGGGACAGGGGGAATACGAGCAGTACTTC; cdr3_aa: CASSSPGQGEYEQYF
d_call: NA; v_call: TRBV6-1; clone_size: NA; j_call: TRBJ2-2; cdr3_nt: TGTGCCAGCAGTGAAGGGAGGAGGCCGGGGGAGCTGTTTTTT; cdr3_aa: CASSEGRRPGELFF
d_call: NA; v_call: TRBV5-1; clone_size: NA; j_call: TRBJ2-2; cdr3_nt: TGCGCCAGCAGACTCACCGGGGAGCTGTTTTTT; cdr3_aa: CASRLTGELFF
d_call: NA; v_call: TRBV7-9; clone_size: few; j_call: TRBJ1-1; cdr3_nt: TGTGCCAGCAGCACCAATATGGGCAGGGGTGGCACTGAAGCTTTCTTT; cdr3_aa: CASSTNMGRGGTEAFF
d_call: NA; v_call: TRBV2; clone_size: NA; j_call: TRBJ2-2; cdr3_nt: TGTGCCAGCACGGTACTTGCTAACACCGGGGAGCTGTTTTTT; cdr3_aa: CASTVLANTGELFF
d_call: NA; v_call: TRBV27; clone_size: NA; j_call: TRBJ1-6; cdr3_nt: TGTGCCACCAGGGACATGGCCTATTCACCCCTCCACTTT; cdr3_aa: CATRDMAYSPLHF
d_call: NA; v_call: TRBV6-1; clone_size: NA; j_call: TRBJ1-4; cdr3_nt: TGTGCCAGCTCTTACAGGTCCTTTAATGAAAAACTGTTTTTT; cdr3_aa: CASSYRSFNEKLFF
d_call: TRBD1; v_call: TRBV7-9; clone_size: NA; j_call: TRBJ1-6; cdr3_nt: TGTTCCAGCAGCTTATTTACAGGGGACCACCAGAGTTCCAGAGGACCCCTCCACTTT; cdr3_aa: CSSSLFTGDHQSSRGPLHF
d_call: NA; v_call: TRBV13; clone_size: NA; j_call: TRBJ2-1; cdr3_nt: TGTGCCAGCAGCCACCGATCGGGAGAACACAATGAGCAGTTCTTC; cdr3_aa: CASSHRSGEHNEQFF
d_call: TRBD1; v_call: TRBV4-1; clone_size: NA; j_call: TRBJ1-2; cdr3_nt: TGCGCCAGCAGCCAAGATGGGACAGCGTATGGCTACACCTTC; cdr3_aa: CASSQDGTAYGYTF
d_call: TRBD2; v_call: TRBV27; clone_size: NA; j_call: TRBJ2-7; cdr3_nt: TGTGCCAGCAGACCCGTATCTAGCGGGAGGTCTCAGTACTTC; cdr3_aa: CASRPVSSGRSQYF
d_call: TRBD1; v_call: TRBV29-1; clone_size: NA; j_call: TRBJ1-2; cdr3_nt: TGCAGCGTTGAAGTGGGGACAGGGGTCGGCTACACCTTC; cdr3_aa: CSVEVGTGVGYTF
d_call: NA; v_call: TRBV9; clone_size: once; j_call: TRBJ1-2; cdr3_nt: TGTGCCAGCAGCGTAGCTGGGGCCTATGGCTACACCTTC; cdr3_aa: CASSVAGAYGYTF
d_call: NA; v_call: TRBV4-2; clone_size: once; j_call: TRBJ2-7; cdr3_nt: TGTGCCAGCAGCCAAGCGTCAGGGGAGCAGTACTTC; cdr3_aa: CASSQASGEQYF
d_call: TRBD2; v_call: TRBV7-8; clone_size: NA; j_call: TRBJ2-7; cdr3_nt: TGTGCCAGCAGCTTAGTGCGGGGGGGCTACGAGCAGTACTTC; cdr3_aa: CASSLVRGGYEQYF
d_call: TRBD1; v_call: TRBV6-5; clone_size: NA; j_call: TRBJ2-1; cdr3_nt: TGTGCCAGCAGTAGTACGGGACAGGGTAGCGATGAGCAGTTCTTC; cdr3_aa: CASSSTGQGSDEQFF
d_call: TRBD1; v_call: TRBV6-1; clone_size: few; j_call: TRBJ2-3; cdr3_nt: TGTGCCAGCAGTGAACTCTCCGGACAGGGGGCCACAGATACGCAGTATTTT; cdr3_aa: CASSELSGQGATDTQYF
d_call: NA; v_call: TRBV19; clone_size: NA; j_call: TRBJ2-1; cdr3_nt: TGTGCCAGTACAAAATGGGGGCCTGGCTCCTACAATGAGCAGTTCTTC; cdr3_aa: CASTKWGPGSYNEQFF
d_call: TRBD2; v_call: TRBV5-1; clone_size: NA; j_call: TRBJ2-7; cdr3_nt: TGCGCCAGCAGCCTGCTAGCGGGTTTCTCCTACGAGCAGTACTTC; cdr3_aa: CASSLLAGFSYEQYF
d_call: TRBD1; v_call: TRBV28; clone_size: NA; j_call: TRBJ1-1; cdr3_nt: TGTGCCAGCAGATGGGCCGGGACAGGGTCTAACACTGAAGCTTTCTTT; cdr3_aa: CASRWAGTGSNTEAFF
d_call: NA; v_call: TRBV5-1; clone_size: NA; j_call: TRBJ2-2; cdr3_nt: TGCGCCAGCAGCTTGGGGGTTAGCGGAGCCTCGAACACCGGGGAGCTGTTTTTT; cdr3_aa: CASSLGVSGASNTGELFF
d_call: NA; v_call: TRBV21-1; clone_size: NA; j_call: TRBJ2-1; cdr3_nt: TGTGCCAGCAGCAAGGCTGATAAATCCAACTACATCTATAAAAATGAGCAGTTCTTC; cdr3_aa: CASSKADKSNYIYKNEQFF
d_call: NA; v_call: TRBV30; clone_size: once; j_call: TRBJ1-3; cdr3_nt: TGTGCCTGGAGGCTAGTCGGAAACACCATATATTTT; cdr3_aa: CAWRLVGNTIYF
d_call: NA; v_call: TRBV2; clone_size: NA; j_call: TRBJ2-7; cdr3_nt: TGTGCCAGCAGGGGGCCGGGAGCCCCCTACGAGCAGTACTTC; cdr3_aa: CASRGPGAPYEQYF
d_call: TRBD1; v_call: TRBV7-9; clone_size: NA; j_call: TRBJ1-2; cdr3_nt: TGTGCCATCGGGACAGGGCTCATACAGAACGGCTACACCTTC; cdr3_aa: CAIGTGLIQNGYTF